Each of the 11 T cell receptor beta chains below was sequenced from the same sample in a study of cytomegalovirus exposure and HLA in healthy donors. Assay: immunoSEQ multiplex PCR; the TCRdb copy retains only in-frame clones and omits some. The repertoire holds 150,000 to 250,000 clones, with around 80% as singletons. Sequenced: PBMCs. These receptors were obtained from a woman between 25 and 40 years old in good health and CMV-seropositive.

The rearrangement joins TRBV29-1 to TRBJ1-1, with D uncertain. Germline values: CDR1 SQVTM, CDR2 ANQGSEA. There are 10 residues in the CDR3. V lost 7 bases and J 1 base, leaving 4 bases between the germline ends. This CDR3 reads CSARNTEAFF. CDR3 nucleotide sequence: TGCAGCGCCCGGAACACTGAAGCTTTCTTT.

The chain joins TRBV27 to TRBJ2-1, with D perhaps matching TRBD2 (5 bases). V lost 2 bases to trimming and J lost 1 base, with 9 bases between them. Germline V gene lookup returns CDR1 MNHEY and CDR2 SMNVEV (reference sequence). The CDR3 has 15 residues. CDR3: CASSLEGGSYNEQFF. In nucleotides, the CDR3 is TGTGCCAGCAGTTTAGAAGGCGGGTCCTACAATGAGCAGTTCTTC.

The chain joins TRBV30 to TRBJ1-1, with D hard to call. Trimming removed 4 bases from V and 1 base from J, with 10 bases in between. The length of the CDR3 is 13 residues. Germline CDR1 reads GTSNPN; CDR2 reads SVGIG (reference sequence). CDR3 sequence (DNA): TGTGCCTGGAACGTCGCAGGGAACACTGAAGCTTTCTTT. This gives the protein CAWNVAGNTEAFF.

The V call is TRBV2, the J call TRBJ2-3; D perhaps matches TRBD2 (5 bases). The CDR3 runs to 15 residues. Trimming shortened V by 2 bases and J by 0 bases, and 9 bases separated the two germline ends. Germline V CDR1 and CDR2: SNHLY, FYNNEI. The DNA of the CDR3 is TGTGCCAGCAGTGAATTTGGACTGAGCACAGATACGCAGTATTTT. Translating gives CASSEFGLSTDTQYF.

This chain joins TRBV5-1 and TRBJ2-3; a weak D match, TRBD2 (5 bases). Trimming took off 0 bases at V and 0 bases at J, with 11 bases between the two ends. Germline lookup yields CDR1 SGHRS and CDR2 YFSETQ. This CDR3 is built from 16 residues. The CDR3 DNA is TGCGCCAGCAGCTTGGAGCGGCCGCTGAGCACAGATACGCAGTATTTT. Translated, it gives CASSLERPLSTDTQYF.

Only a few counts were recorded for this clone. The CDR3 DNA follows: TGTGCCAGCAGCCAAGATCTCCGGGGACAGGTCTATGGCTACACCTTC. Translating it yields CASSQDLRGQVYGYTF. The chain joins TRBV4-2 to TRBJ1-2; TRBD1 aligns across 8 bases. Per germline, CDR1 LGHNA and CDR2 YNFKEQ. Trimming removed 0 bases from V and 4 bases from J; junction bases left unmatched: 7. The CDR3 extends over 16 amino acids.

The sample holds one count of this clone. The chain employs TRBV6-5 and TRBJ1-2; 7 bases fit TRBD1. The length of the CDR3 is 15 residues. Germline CDR1 reads MNHEY; CDR2 reads SVGAGI. V trimming: 7 bases; J trimming: 7 bases; junction bases outside the gene matches: 15. CDR3 nucleotides: TGTGCCAGCACCCGACAACCGACAGGGATAAGTGGCTACACCTTC. Protein: CASTRQPTGISGYTF.

A single count supports this clone. The rearrangement joins TRBV28 to TRBJ1-1; D remains ambiguous. The ends were cut back, 5 bases at V and 4 bases at J, with 14 bases in the middle. The CDR3 consists of 14 residues. Germline CDR1 is MDHEN and CDR2 is SYDVKM. The CDR3 loop is CASSPRNPSTEAFF. As DNA, the CDR3 is TGTGCCAGCAGTCCGCGGAACCCGAGCACTGAAGCTTTCTTT.

This clone showed up just a few times. Written as DNA, the CDR3 is TGTGCCAGCAGTTCGGACAGGGGGAAAAGGAGCAATCAGCCCCAGCATTTT. Protein product: CASSSDRGKRSNQPQHF. The J gene is TRBJ1-5, the V gene TRBV28, with TRBD1 identical over 10 bases. Germline CDR1 reads MDHEN; CDR2 reads SYDVKM. The CDR3 totals 17 residues. The V and J ends lost 4 bases and 1 base, in that order; junction bases with no gene match: 7.

The J gene is TRBJ1-1, the V gene TRBV29-1, with 9 bases fitting TRBD1. V dropped 7 bases and J dropped 7; count of bases not matched to a gene: 7. From germline, CDR1 is SQVTM and CDR2 ANQGSEA. This CDR3 region has 12 residues. The CDR3 region is CSALDRGLEAFF. The CDR3 region has the DNA TGCAGCGCCCTGGACAGGGGCCTTGAAGCTTTCTTT.

The chain employs TRBV28 and TRBJ2-2, with D uncertain. Trimming pared 5 bases from V and 1 base from J, leaving 8 bases between. Germline loops: CDR1 MDHEN, CDR2 SYDVKM. This CDR3 spans 14 amino acids. The CDR3 sequence is CASSQNLNTGELFF. The CDR3 region has the DNA TGTGCCAGCAGTCAAAACTTGAACACCGGGGAGCTGTTTTTT.